This is a list of T cell receptor beta chains from one sample in a study of technical replicates of blood from a handful of donors. The repertoire was sequenced with immunoSEQ multiplex PCR; TCRdb's copy has only in-frame clones and lacks some. The profile shows over 75,000 clones, approximately 96% of them singletons. The sequenced sample was T cells isolated from PBMCs. These receptors were obtained from a human donor in good health. CDR3s include the opening cysteine and the closing phenylalanine or tryptophan. Fields, in order: clone size, V gene, D gene, J gene, CDR3 protein, CDR3 DNA. A D gene is named only where the DNA matches it firmly. Expanded clones are given a class, and other clones once, few, many or no size at all.

-,TRBV12-2,-,TRBJ2-7,CASRLLGDSGVWEQYF,TGTGCAAGTCGCTTGCTTGGGGATAGCGGGGTATGGGAGCAGTACTTC
-,TRBV5-4,TRBD1,TRBJ1-3,CASSLGGISGNTIYF,TGTGCCAGCAGCTTAGGGGGCATCTCTGGAAACACCATATATTTT
-,TRBV7-9,-,TRBJ2-5,CASSFLGFPQETQYF,TGTGCCAGCAGCTTTCTCGGTTTCCCACAAGAGACCCAGTACTTC
-,TRBV5-4,-,TRBJ2-2,CASSLAGYGELFF,TGTGCCAGCAGCTTGGCCGGGTATGGGGAGCTGTTTTTT
-,TRBV6-6,-,TRBJ1-5,CASSYWENSNQPQHF,TGTGCCAGCAGTTACTGGGAGAATAGCAATCAGCCCCAGCATTTT
-,TRBV14,-,TRBJ1-2,CASSQAGYGYTF,TGTGCCAGCAGCCAGGCAGGGTATGGCTACACCTTC
-,TRBV11-3,TRBD1,TRBJ1-2,CASSQEGTGSFSYGYTF,TGTGCCAGCAGCCAGGAAGGGACAGGGTCGTTCAGCTATGGCTACACCTTC
-,TRBV4-2,-,TRBJ1-1,CASSQALGGMNTEAFF,TGTGCCAGCAGCCAAGCCCTGGGAGGCATGAACACTGAAGCTTTCTTT
-,TRBV7-9,-,TRBJ2-5,CASSFSGRETQYF,TGTGCCAGCAGCTTTTCGGGGAGGGAGACCCAGTACTTC
-,TRBV7-9,-,TRBJ1-4,CASSLVGLRGNNEKLFF,TGTGCCAGCAGCTTAGTAGGGTTAAGAGGGAACAATGAAAAACTGTTTTTT
-,TRBV5-8,-,TRBJ2-7,CASSPGISLYYEQYF,TGTGCCAGCAGTCCCGGGATCTCGCTTTACTACGAGCAGTACTTC
-,TRBV18,TRBD1,TRBJ2-1,CASSPPGTGGLFEQFF,TGTGCCAGCTCACCACCCGGGACAGGGGGTTTATTTGAGCAGTTCTTC
-,TRBV19,-,TRBJ2-5,CASSWSLGSGTQYF,TGTGCCAGTAGTTGGTCGCTGGGTTCGGGGACCCAGTACTTC
-,TRBV18,TRBD1,TRBJ1-1,CASSPGQGAEAFF,TGTGCCAGCTCACCGGGACAGGGTGCTGAAGCTTTCTTT
-,TRBV19,TRBD1,TRBJ2-1,CASSLDRGTGDEQFF,TGTGCCAGTAGCCTTGACAGGGGCACTGGGGATGAGCAGTTCTTC
-,TRBV19,TRBD1,TRBJ1-2,CASSTSGGRYGYTF,TGTGCCAGTAGTACCTCAGGGGGCAGGTATGGCTACACCTTC
-,TRBV5-6,-,TRBJ2-7,CASSLGLAFHEQYF,TGTGCCAGCAGCTTGGGGCTAGCCTTCCACGAGCAGTACTTC
-,TRBV15,-,TRBJ2-1,CATSRDLQGYEQFF,TGTGCCACCAGCAGAGATCTACAGGGATATGAGCAGTTCTTC
-,TRBV7-2,-,TRBJ2-7,CASSRDRFSYEQYF,TGTGCCAGCAGCCGAGACAGGTTCTCCTACGAGCAGTACTTC
-,TRBV13,-,TRBJ2-1,CASSSYTLQGRNNEQFF,TGTGCCAGCAGCTCCTACACTCTACAGGGGAGGAACAATGAGCAGTTCTTC
-,TRBV5-8,-,TRBJ1-1,CASSAPNMNTEAFF,TGTGCCAGCAGTGCACCAAACATGAACACTGAAGCTTTCTTT
-,TRBV15,-,TRBJ2-2,CATWAGTMNTGELFF,TGTGCCACCTGGGCCGGGACAATGAACACCGGGGAGCTGTTTTTT
-,TRBV2,-,TRBJ2-1,CASSPTYNEQFF,TGTGCCAGCAGCCCTACCTACAATGAGCAGTTCTTC
-,TRBV7-8,TRBD1,TRBJ2-5,CASSPTRTGTGAVETQYF,TGTGCCAGCAGCCCCACTCGAACCGGGACAGGGGCCGTCGAGACCCAGTACTTC
-,TRBV7-2,-,TRBJ1-1,CASSGYREPEAFF,TGTGCCAGCAGTGGATACAGGGAGCCAGAAGCTTTCTTT
-,TRBV9,-,TRBJ2-2,CASSVGRRDTGELFF,TGTGCCAGCAGCGTAGGGCGACGGGACACCGGGGAGCTGTTTTTT
-,TRBV4-1,TRBD2,TRBJ2-1,CASSQEPGEALTSGRNEQFF,TGCGCCAGCAGCCAAGAACCAGGGGAGGCCTTGACTAGCGGGAGGAATGAGCAGTTCTTC
-,TRBV10-3,-,TRBJ1-5,CATRAENQPQHF,TGTGCCACCCGAGCCGAGAATCAGCCCCAGCATTTT
-,TRBV6-5,-,TRBJ1-4,CASRSGTNEKLFF,TGTGCCAGCAGGAGTGGAACTAATGAAAAACTGTTTTTT
-,TRBV6-5,-,TRBJ2-7,CASSWEGGEQYF,TGTGCCAGCAGTTGGGAGGGGGGCGAGCAGTACTTC
-,TRBV5-5,-,TRBJ1-2,CASSFDGLYGYTF,TGTGCCAGCAGCTTTGACGGACTATATGGCTACACCTTC
-,TRBV2,-,TRBJ2-5,CASGGETGIATQYF,TGTGCCAGCGGGGGGGAAACAGGGATTGCGACCCAGTACTTC
-,TRBV28,-,TRBJ1-1,CASHLPLMNTEAFF,TGTGCCAGCCACCTACCATTAATGAACACTGAAGCTTTCTTT
-,TRBV12-5,TRBD1,TRBJ2-3,CASGIDRDGTDTQYF,TGTGCTAGTGGGATTGACAGGGACGGCACAGATACGCAGTATTTT
once,TRBV7-2,TRBD2,TRBJ2-4,CASSLASSGGAENIQYF,TGTGCCAGCAGCTTAGCGTCAAGCGGGGGGGCCGAAAACATTCAGTACTTC
-,TRBV28,TRBD1,TRBJ1-5,CASRGQGGWQPQHF,TGTGCCAGCAGAGGACAGGGCGGATGGCAGCCCCAGCATTTT